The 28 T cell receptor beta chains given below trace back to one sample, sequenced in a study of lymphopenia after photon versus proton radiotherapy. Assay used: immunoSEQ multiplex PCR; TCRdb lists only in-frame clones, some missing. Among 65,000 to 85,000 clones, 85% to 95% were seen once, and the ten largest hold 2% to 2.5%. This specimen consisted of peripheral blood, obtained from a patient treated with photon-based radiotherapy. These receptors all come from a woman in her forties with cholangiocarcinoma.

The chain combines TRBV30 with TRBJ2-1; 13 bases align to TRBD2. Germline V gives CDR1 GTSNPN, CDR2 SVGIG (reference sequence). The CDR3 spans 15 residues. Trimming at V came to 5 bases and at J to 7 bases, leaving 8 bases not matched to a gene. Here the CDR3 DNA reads TGTGCCTGGGGACTAGCGGGAGTTTACTTTAATGAGCAGTTCTTC. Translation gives CAWGLAGVYFNEQFF.

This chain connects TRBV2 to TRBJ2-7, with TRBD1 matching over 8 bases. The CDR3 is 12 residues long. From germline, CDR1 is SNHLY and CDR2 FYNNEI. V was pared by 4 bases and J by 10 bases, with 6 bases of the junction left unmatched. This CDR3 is CASSVDREAQYF. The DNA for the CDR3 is TGTGCCAGCAGTGTGGACAGGGAGGCTCAGTACTTC.

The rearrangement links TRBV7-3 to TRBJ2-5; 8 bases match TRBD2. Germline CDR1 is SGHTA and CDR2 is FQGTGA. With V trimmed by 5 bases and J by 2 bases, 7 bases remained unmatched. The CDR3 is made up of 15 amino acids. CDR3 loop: CASSTAGGLQETQYF. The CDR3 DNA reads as TGTGCCAGCAGCACTGCGGGGGGCCTACAAGAGACCCAGTACTTC.

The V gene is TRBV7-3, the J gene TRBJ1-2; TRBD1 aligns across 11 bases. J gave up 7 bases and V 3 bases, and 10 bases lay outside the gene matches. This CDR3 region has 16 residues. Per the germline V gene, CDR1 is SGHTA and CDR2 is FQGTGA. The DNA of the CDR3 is TGTGCCAGCAGCTTCGGCGGACCCGGGACAGGGGGTGGCTACACCTTC. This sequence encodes CASSFGGPGTGGGYTF.

Here the CDR3 DNA reads TGTGCCAGCAGCTTGGGGGGTGGACAGAGATTGGACGAGCAGTACTTC. As protein: CASSLGGGQRLDEQYF. J is TRBJ2-7 and V is TRBV5-4; tentatively, D is TRBD1 (6 bases). CDR3 length equals 16 residues. V lost 0 bases and J lost 5, with 18 bases in between. Germline assignment: CDR1 SGHNT and CDR2 YYREEE (reference sequence).

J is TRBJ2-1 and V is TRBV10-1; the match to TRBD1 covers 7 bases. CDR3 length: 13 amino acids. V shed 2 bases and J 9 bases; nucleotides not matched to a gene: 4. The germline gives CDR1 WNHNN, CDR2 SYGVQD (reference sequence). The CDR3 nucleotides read TGCGCCAGCAGTGAGCGTAGGGGGCGTGAGCAGTTCTTC. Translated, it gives CASSERRGREQFF.

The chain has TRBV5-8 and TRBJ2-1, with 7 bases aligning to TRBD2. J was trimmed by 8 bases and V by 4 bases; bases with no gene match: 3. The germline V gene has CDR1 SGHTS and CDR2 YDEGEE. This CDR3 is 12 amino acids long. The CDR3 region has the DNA TGTGCCAGCAGCCCGGCGGGGGATGAGCAGTTCTTC. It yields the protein CASSPAGDEQFF.

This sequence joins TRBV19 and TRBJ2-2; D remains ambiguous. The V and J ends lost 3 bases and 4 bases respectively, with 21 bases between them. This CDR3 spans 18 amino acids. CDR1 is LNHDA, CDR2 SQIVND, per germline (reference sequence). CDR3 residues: CASSIPLMSDPRTGELFF. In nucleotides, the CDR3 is TGTGCCAGTAGTATCCCCTTAATGTCGGACCCACGCACCGGGGAGCTGTTTTTT. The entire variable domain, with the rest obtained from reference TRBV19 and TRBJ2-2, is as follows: DGGITQSPKYLFRKEGQNVTLSCEQNLNHDAMYWYRQDPGQGLRLIYYSQIVNDFQKGDIAEGYSVSREKKESFPLTVTSAQKNPTAFYLCASSIPLMSDPRTGELFFGEGSRLTVL.

DNA for the CDR3: TGTGCCAGCAGTGAAGGGGGCAGGAGACCCAATCAGCCCCAGCATTTT. Protein: CASSEGGRRPNQPQHF. The V call is TRBV2, the J call TRBJ1-5; maybe TRBD1 (5 bases). Germline lookup yields CDR1 SNHLY and CDR2 FYNNEI. V lost 1 base and J lost 3, with 13 bases in between. This CDR3 is built from 16 residues.

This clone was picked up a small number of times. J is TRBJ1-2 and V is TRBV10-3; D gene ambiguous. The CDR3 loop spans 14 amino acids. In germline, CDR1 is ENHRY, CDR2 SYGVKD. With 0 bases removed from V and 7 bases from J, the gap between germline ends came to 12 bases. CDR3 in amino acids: CAISESVGISGYTF. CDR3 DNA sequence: TGTGCCATCAGTGAGTCTGTGGGTATCAGTGGCTACACCTTC.

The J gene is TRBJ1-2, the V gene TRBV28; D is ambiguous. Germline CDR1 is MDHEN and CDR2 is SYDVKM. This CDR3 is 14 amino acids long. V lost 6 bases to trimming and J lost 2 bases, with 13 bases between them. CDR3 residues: CASSKGSANYGYTF. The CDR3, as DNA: TGTGCCAGCAGCAAGGGCTCTGCAAACTATGGCTACACCTTC.

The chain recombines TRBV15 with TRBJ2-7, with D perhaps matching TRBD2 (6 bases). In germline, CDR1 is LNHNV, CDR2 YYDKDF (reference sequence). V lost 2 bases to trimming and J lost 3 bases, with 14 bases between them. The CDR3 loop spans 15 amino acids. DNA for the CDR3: TGTGCCACCAGCAGATCGGGGGATCCAGTCTACGAGCAGTACTTC. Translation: CATSRSGDPVYEQYF. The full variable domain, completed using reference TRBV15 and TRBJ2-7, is DAMVIQNPRYQVTQFGKPVTLSCSQTLNHNVMYWYQQKSSQAPKLLFHYYDKDFNNEADTPDNFQSRRPNTSFCFLDIRSPGLGDTAMYLCATSRSGDPVYEQYFGPGTRLTVT.

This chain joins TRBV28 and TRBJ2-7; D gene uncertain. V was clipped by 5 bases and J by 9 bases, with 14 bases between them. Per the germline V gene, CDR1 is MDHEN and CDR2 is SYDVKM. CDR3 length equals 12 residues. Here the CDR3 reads CASSPLASGQYF. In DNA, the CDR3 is TGTGCCAGCAGTCCCTTGGCCTCCGGGCAGTACTTC.

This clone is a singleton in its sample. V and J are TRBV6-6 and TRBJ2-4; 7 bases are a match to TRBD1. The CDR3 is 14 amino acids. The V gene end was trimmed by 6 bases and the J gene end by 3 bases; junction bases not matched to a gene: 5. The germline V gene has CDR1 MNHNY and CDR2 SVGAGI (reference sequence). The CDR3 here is CASSQGVGKNIQYF. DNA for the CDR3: TGTGCCAGCAGCCAGGGGGTTGGCAAAAACATTCAGTACTTC.

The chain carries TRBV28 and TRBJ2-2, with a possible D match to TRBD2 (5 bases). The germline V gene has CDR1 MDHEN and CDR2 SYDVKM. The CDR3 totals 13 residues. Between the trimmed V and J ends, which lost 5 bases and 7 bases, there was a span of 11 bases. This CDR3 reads CASSRGLSGELFF. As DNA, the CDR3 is TGTGCCAGCAGTCGAGGACTTAGCGGGGAGCTGTTTTTT.

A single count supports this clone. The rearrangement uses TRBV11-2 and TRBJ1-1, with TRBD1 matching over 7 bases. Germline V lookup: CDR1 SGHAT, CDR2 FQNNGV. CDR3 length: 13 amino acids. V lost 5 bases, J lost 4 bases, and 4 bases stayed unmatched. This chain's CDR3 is CASSLDRVTEAFF. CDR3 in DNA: TGTGCCAGCAGCCTTGACAGGGTCACTGAAGCTTTCTTT.

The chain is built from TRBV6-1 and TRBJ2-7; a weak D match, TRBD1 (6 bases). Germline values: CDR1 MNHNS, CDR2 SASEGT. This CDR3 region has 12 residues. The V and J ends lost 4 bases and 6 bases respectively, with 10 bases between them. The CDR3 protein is CASSVQGGEQYF. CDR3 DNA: TGTGCCAGCAGTGTACAGGGTGGCGAGCAGTACTTC.

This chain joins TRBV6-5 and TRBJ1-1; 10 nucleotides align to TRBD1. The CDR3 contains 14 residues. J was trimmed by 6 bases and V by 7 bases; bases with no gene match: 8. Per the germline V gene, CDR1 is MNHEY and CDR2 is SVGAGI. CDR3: CASTLTGGSAEAFF. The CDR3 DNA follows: TGTGCCAGCACTTTGACAGGGGGCTCGGCTGAAGCTTTCTTT.

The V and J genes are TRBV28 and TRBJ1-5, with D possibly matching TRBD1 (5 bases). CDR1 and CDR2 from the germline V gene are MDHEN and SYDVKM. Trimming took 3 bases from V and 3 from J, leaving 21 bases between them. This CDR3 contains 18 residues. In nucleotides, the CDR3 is TGTGCCAGCAGTTTCTATAGTACGGGACTAAGGACCAATCAGCCCCAGCATTTT. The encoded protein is CASSFYSTGLRTNQPQHF.

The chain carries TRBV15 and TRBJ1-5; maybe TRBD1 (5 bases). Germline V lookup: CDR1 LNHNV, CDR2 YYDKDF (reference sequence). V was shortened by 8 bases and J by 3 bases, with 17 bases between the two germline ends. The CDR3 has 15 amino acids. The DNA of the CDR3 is TGTGCCACCTCGGGGGACCGGCGGGACAATCAGCCCCAGCATTTT. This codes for CATSGDRRDNQPQHF.

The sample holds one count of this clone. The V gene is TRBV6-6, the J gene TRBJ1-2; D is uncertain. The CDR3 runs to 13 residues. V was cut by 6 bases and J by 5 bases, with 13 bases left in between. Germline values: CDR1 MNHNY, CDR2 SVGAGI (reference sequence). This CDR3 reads CASRTAGGYGYTF. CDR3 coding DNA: TGTGCCAGCAGAACCGCGGGTGGTTATGGCTACACCTTC.

The CDR3 coding sequence is TGTGCCAGCAGCCCCGCGGGGAACACCGGGGAGCTGTTTTTT. It translates to CASSPAGNTGELFF. The chain couples TRBV25-1 to TRBJ2-2, with TRBD2 as a possible D gene (5 bases). This CDR3 spans 14 amino acids. V lost 6 bases and J 1 base, leaving 9 bases between the germline ends. Germline V lookup: CDR1 MGHDK, CDR2 SYGVNS.

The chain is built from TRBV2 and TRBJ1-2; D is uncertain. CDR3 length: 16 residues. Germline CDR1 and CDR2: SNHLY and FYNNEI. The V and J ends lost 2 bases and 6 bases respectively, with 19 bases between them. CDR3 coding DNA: TGTGCCAGCAGTGAATTGAGACTACTTATGTCGCATGGCTACACCTTC. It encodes CASSELRLLMSHGYTF.

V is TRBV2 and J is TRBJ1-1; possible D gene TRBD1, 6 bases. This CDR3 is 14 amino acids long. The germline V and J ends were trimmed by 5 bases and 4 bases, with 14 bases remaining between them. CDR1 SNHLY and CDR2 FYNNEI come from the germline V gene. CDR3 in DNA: TGTGCCAGCAGTTTACAGGGAAGTAGCACTGAAGCTTTCTTT. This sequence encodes CASSLQGSSTEAFF.

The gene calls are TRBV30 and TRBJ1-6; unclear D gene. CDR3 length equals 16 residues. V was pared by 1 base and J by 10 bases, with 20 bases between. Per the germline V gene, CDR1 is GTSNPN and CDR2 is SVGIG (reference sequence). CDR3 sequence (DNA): TGTGCCTGGAGTGGCACATCGCTGGGCTCCGGGTCACCCCTCCACTTT. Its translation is CAWSGTSLGSGSPLHF.

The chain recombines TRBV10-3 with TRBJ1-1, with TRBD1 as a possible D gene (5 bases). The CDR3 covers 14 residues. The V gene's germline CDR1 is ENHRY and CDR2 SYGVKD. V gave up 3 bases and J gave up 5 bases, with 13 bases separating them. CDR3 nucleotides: TGTGCCATCAGTGAATGGAGGGGAGGAACTGAAGCTTTCTTT. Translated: CAISEWRGGTEAFF.

The CDR3, as DNA: TGCGCCAGCAGCTCCTTCGGACGAACGAGGGGGAACACTGAAGCTTTCTTT. It translates to CASSSFGRTRGNTEAFF. V gene TRBV5-1 combines with J gene TRBJ1-1, with D tentatively TRBD1 (5 bases). The germline gives CDR1 SGHRS, CDR2 YFSETQ. Trimming removed 3 bases from V and 1 base from J, with 19 bases in between. CDR3 length: 17 amino acids.

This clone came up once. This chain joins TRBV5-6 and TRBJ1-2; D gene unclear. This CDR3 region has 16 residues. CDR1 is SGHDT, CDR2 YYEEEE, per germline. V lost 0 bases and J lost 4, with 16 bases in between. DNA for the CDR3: TGTGCCAGCAGCTTGGATCGGCGGACCTACCTCTATGGCTACACCTTC. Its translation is CASSLDRRTYLYGYTF.